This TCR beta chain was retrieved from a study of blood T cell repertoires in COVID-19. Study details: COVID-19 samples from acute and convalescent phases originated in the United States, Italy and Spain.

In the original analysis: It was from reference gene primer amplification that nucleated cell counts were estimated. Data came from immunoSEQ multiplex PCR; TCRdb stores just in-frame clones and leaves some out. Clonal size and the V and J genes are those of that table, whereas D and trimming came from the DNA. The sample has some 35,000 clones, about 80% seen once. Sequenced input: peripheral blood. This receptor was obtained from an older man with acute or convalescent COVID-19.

CDR3 DNA: TGTGCCAGCTCACCACCTAGTTCGGGGGTAGAGACCCAGTACTTC. Translated, it gives CASSPPSSGVETQYF. This chain links TRBV18 with TRBJ2-5, with D perhaps TRBD2 (6 bases). This CDR3 is 15 amino acids long. V dropped 0 bases and J dropped 4 bases, with 12 bases sitting between them. Germline V lookup: CDR1 KGHSH, CDR2 LQKENI.